What follows describes a single T cell receptor beta chain. Its specificity is unknown. Only in-frame clones appear in the TCRdb table, and some are missing; sequencing was by immunoSEQ multiplex PCR. The data contain 150,000 to 200,000 clones, 92% of them seen just once; the ten biggest clones take up 1.3%. The sample comes from a study of T cell responses to AZD1222 COVID-19 vaccine. Study findings and constraints: Without day 14 samples, only post-peak T cell repertoires were studied.

The CDR3 totals 16 residues. The ends lost 2 bases at V and 6 bases at J; junction bases unmatched: 7. Germline CDR1 is SGDLS and CDR2 is YYNGEE. This receptor was obtained from an adult who received the AZD1222 COVID-19 vaccine. The V call is TRBV9, the J call TRBJ2-1; 11 positions agree with TRBD2. Sequenced here: peripheral blood, sampled 28 days after the second AZD1222 dose. The CDR3 DNA reads TGTGCCAGCAGCGTCCTTAGCGGGAGGGCCGCCAATGAGCAGTTCTTC. It translates to CASSVLSGRAANEQFF. Variable domain in full (rest from reference TRBV9 and TRBJ2-1): DSGVTQTPKHLITATGQRVTLRCSPRSGDLSVYWYQQSLDQGLQFLIQYYNGEERAKGNILERFSAQQFPDLHSELNLSSLELGDSALYFCASSVLSGRAANEQFFGPGTRLTVL.